This T cell receptor (beta chain) was captured by sequencing in a study of blood T cells in healthy people across ages. The V and J ends lost 0 bases and 1 base respectively, with 13 bases between them. The germline CDR1 and CDR2 sequences are SGHRS and YFSETQ. This CDR3 is built from 16 residues. Donor samples were obtained from healthy Caucasian individuals from Russia, aged about 6 to 100. About 9.9 milliliters of peripheral blood were drawn from each donor. Then a second PCR, running roughly 7 to 12 cycles, was carried out with a sample-barcoded 5' primer and a J-beta primer mix. The template-switch adaptor was a 5' adaptor with 12 random nucleotides. It tagged each cDNA molecule. TCRdb itself ran the 5' RACE reads through MiXCR, one entry per CDR3 protein. The sample has approximately 360,000 distinct CDR3 sequences; 52% are singletons.

The sequence came from a man aged 60 to 69 in good health. The V call is TRBV5-1, the J call TRBJ1-1, with TRBD1 as a possible D gene (5 bases). Sequencing input: blood. The CDR3 region has the DNA TGCGCCAGCAGCTTGGGACCGGGGGGGGAGAACACTGAAGCTTTCTTT. This translates into CASSLGPGGENTEAFF.